This TCR beta chain was captured by sequencing in a study of blood T cells in healthy people across ages. The second PCR ran about 6 to 11 cycles with a sample-barcoded 5' primer and J-beta primers. TCRdb re-called the 5' RACE reads through MiXCR, storing one row per CDR3 protein. Counted here are 780,000 or so distinct CDR3 sequences, about 48% occurring once; the ten biggest clones make up about 42%. V gave up 6 bases and J gave up 2 bases, with 17 bases separating them. The CDR3 consists of 15 residues. Looked up from germline, CDR1 is MDHEN and CDR2 is SYDVKM. Sequenced sample: blood. This receptor was obtained from a man older than 75 in good health. This rearrangement joins TRBV28 to TRBJ2-7, with TRBD1 as a possible D gene (6 bases). The DNA for the CDR3 is TGTGCCAGCAGCTCCGGGTCGACAGGTCCCTACGAGCAGTACTTC. Its translation: CASSSGSTGPYEQYF.